This TCR beta chain was captured by sequencing in a study of shared clonotypes between healthy human individuals. Assay: immunoSEQ multiplex PCR; the TCRdb copy retains only in-frame clones and omits some. This table has around 720,000 clones, around four fifths appearing once. Trimming cost V 8 bases and J 2 bases, with 21 bases left between them. The CDR3 length is 16 residues. Germline assignment: CDR1 MDHEN and CDR2 SYDVKM. Sequenced input: memory CD4+ T cells sorted from blood. Subset in this sample: CD45RA-negative fraction. The chain has TRBV28 and TRBJ1-2, with D possibly matching TRBD1 (5 bases). The sequence came from a woman aged 25-40 years in good health. CDR3 sequence: CASGSGSGAENYGYTF. The CDR3, as DNA: TGTGCCAGCGGGTCGGGGTCCGGGGCGGAAAACTATGGCTACACCTTC.